This TCR beta chain is drawn from a study of T cell changes during pregnancy in multiple sclerosis. This table comes from immunoSEQ multiplex PCR, and its TCRdb copy is limited to in-frame clones, with some not included. The sample lists around 67,000 clones; around 90% were seen once. This TCR came from a female donor in good health, enrolled as a control in a pregnancy study. Sequenced material: peripheral blood, taken after pregnancy.

CDR3 DNA sequence: TGTGCCAGCAGCCCGGACAGGGTGGGCAATGAGCAGTTCTTC. Translating it yields CASSPDRVGNEQFF. The V call is TRBV9, the J call TRBJ2-1, with 8 bases identical to TRBD1. J lost 6 bases, V lost 4 bases, and 6 bases had no gene match. CDR1 is SGDLS, CDR2 YYNGEE, per germline. The CDR3 is 14 amino acids.